This T cell receptor (beta chain) was found in a study of cytomegalovirus exposure and HLA in healthy donors. Both 60 Vbeta primers and 13 Jbeta primers went into the PCR. The authors' processing: An analysis that came later counted 73 million or so unique TCR beta chains, approximately 9.9 million shared. Some clones are missing from TCRdb's copy, which holds only in-frame ones; the method was immunoSEQ multiplex PCR. The V and J calls and clone size are taken from that table; D and trimming were inferred from the DNA. Of tens of thousands of clones listed, 67% are singletons. Study-wide results and caveats: An ancestry cluster, one associated with Asian ancestry, reportedly showed fewer N-insertions than the 666-donor mean in a later analysis.

It was healthy bone marrow donors who served as donors. This clone was observed a handful of times. Its antigen is unknown. The sequenced sample consisted of PBMCs. This clonotype was sampled from a man aged 25-40 years in good health and CMV-seronegative.

The CDR3 bases are TGTGCCAGCAGTACATCAGCAGGGTATGGTACGCAGTATTTT. Translated, it gives CASSTSAGYGTQYF. V usage is TRBV27 and J usage is TRBJ2-3, with D possibly being TRBD1 (5 bases). V lost 5 bases to trimming and J lost 8 bases, with 17 bases between them. The CDR3 covers 14 residues. Germline V gene data show CDR1 as MNHEY and CDR2 as SMNVEV (reference sequence).